This T cell receptor (beta chain) comes out of a study of neurological immune-mediated disorders (dated by TCRdb to the late 2010s). Turning to the overall study: The study compared peripheral blood TCR-beta repertoires of HTLV-I-associated myelopathy (HAM/TSP) patients, multiple sclerosis patients and healthy controls using UMI-based sequencing. The cohort included around 70 subjects: roughly 15 with HAM/TSP, around 34 with multiple sclerosis, and 20 healthy controls. Each longitudinal HAM/TSP and healthy donor was sampled at 3 time-points spaced at roughly 3-40 month intervals. Longitudinal samples, technical triplicates and paired sorted CD4+ and CD8+ T-cell subsets, alongside PBMC samples, were included among the roughly 97 TCR-beta libraries.

What the time point label conveys for this sample: longitudinal time-point 3. Healthy controls were blood bank volunteers in Maryland, USA. Libraries from unsorted PBMCs were made from 2 million PBMCs kept in RNAlater at -80 degrees C until RNA extraction. PBMCs were separated from peripheral blood using Ficoll-Hypaque density gradient centrifugation and then cryopreserved in liquid nitrogen. cDNA synthesis used template-switch 5'RACE with a primer carrying a 10-nucleotide random unique molecular identifier tagging each TCR transcript. Every sequencing run covered 15-18 subjects and yielded more than 170 million TCR-beta sequences. The RNeasy kit was used for extraction of total RNA. The KAPA Real-time Library Amplification kit was used to amplify TCR-beta VDJ regions with primers targeting the TCR constant region and the 5'RACE anchor. Sample indexes and Illumina adaptors were added in a first PCR, and a second PCR then increased library yield. After Ampure bead purification, the TCR product of roughly 650 bp was size-selected on a 2% E-gel SizeSelection system. Before pooling, library quality was checked on a Bioanalyzer, concentration was measured with Qubit, and libraries were quantified with the Kapa Library Quantification kit. An Illumina HiSeq 2500 was used to sequence the libraries paired-end at 2 x 150 bp. To increase sequence diversity, about 25-30% phiX was spiked into each library pool. For the original study's pipeline: Quality-filtered reads were processed with the UMI-based MiGEC pipeline, and over 90% of raw TCR sequences were removed by the MiGEC pipeline during error correction. VDJ genes were aligned to IMGT germline references, and each clonotype was defined by a unique CDR3 amino acid sequence together with V-J genes. Clonal expansion, Shannon diversity, and CDR3 relatedness (CalcPairwiseDistances, ClusterSamples) were evaluated with VDJtools, and phylogenetic trees were built with CLCbio workbench. Expanded clones were defined as having at least 8 unique UMIs, based on coefficient-of-variation modelling across technical triplicates. TCRdb reprocessed the public reads (quality trimming at Q25 with fastp, clone calling with MiXCR) and kept in-frame beta chains. When rows share a CDR3 protein, they turn into one entry using the most common DNA and genes. The authors' filters were not applied to this entry. For this sample the table gives 53,000 or so distinct CDR3 sequences, of which roughly 8.8% were detected only once. The ten largest clones take up under 2% of the sample.

The sample holds many counts of this clonotype. Its antigen specificity is not known. No clone much larger than this one lies a single base away; base qualities are absent. Broader findings and caveats from the paper: No identical CDR3 amino acid sequences were found to be shared among expanded clones across subjects, suggesting that TCR-beta repertoires were private in all groups. The highest TCR clonal expansion was observed in HAM/TSP patients, whereas the lowest was observed in MS patients, even when compared with healthy controls.

The sequencing input was PBMCs. The clonotype was recovered from a woman aged 40 to 50 in good health.

For the CDR3, the sequence is CASSPREAYEQYF. The DNA reads TGTGCCAGCAGCCCACGTGAAGCCTACGAGCAGTACTTC. The chain joins TRBV6-2 or TRBV6-3 to TRBJ2-7, with the D gene uncertain. The CDR3 goes from the cysteine to the phenylalanine over 13 residues. Kept here is only the CDR3 DNA, which spans 39 bases and is read in frame from base 1. From a lookup of the germline V gene, CDR1 and CDR2 are MNHEY and SVGEGT. V is reduced by 6 bases and J by 2 bases, leaving a spacing of 11 bases between them.